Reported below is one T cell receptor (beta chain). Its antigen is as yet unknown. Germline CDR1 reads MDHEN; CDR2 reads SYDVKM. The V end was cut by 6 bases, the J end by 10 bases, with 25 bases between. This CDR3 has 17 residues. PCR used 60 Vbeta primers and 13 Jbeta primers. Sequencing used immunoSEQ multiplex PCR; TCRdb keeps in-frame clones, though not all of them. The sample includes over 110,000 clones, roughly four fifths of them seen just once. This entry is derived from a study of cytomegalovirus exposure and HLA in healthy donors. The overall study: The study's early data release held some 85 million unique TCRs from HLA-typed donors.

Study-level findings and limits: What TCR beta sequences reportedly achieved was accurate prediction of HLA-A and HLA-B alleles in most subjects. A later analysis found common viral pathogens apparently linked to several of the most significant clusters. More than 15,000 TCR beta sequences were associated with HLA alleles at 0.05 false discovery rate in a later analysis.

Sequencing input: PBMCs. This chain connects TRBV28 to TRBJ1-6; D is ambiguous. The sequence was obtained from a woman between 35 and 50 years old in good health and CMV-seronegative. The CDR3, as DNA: TGTGCCAGCAGGAAAATGTTCGGGGTCGGGGTTAGCTCACCCCTCCACTTT. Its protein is CASRKMFGVGVSSPLHF.